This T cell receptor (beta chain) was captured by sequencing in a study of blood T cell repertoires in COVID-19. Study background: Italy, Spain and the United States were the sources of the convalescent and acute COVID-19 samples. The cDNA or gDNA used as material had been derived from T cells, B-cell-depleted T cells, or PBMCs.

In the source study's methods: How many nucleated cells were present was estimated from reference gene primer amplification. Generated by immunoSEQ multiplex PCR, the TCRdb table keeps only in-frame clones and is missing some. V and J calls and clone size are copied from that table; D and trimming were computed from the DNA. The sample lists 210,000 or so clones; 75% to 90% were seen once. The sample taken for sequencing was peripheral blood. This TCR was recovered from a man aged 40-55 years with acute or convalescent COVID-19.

The CDR3 is CASSLISSSYNEQFF. The CDR3 DNA reads as TGTGCCAGCTCACTAATCTCTAGCTCCTACAATGAGCAGTTCTTC. V and J are TRBV18 and TRBJ2-1; no firm D call. The CDR3 totals 15 residues. Trimming took 4 bases from V and 0 from J, leaving 10 bases between them. Germline lookup yields CDR1 KGHSH and CDR2 LQKENI.